The following is a TCR beta chain sequence with its context. The antigen is unknown. This sample was taken from a study of type 1 regulatory T cells. The germline V gene has CDR1 SGHRS and CDR2 YFSETQ. The CDR3 sequence is 18 residues long. Germline trimming cut 2 bases from V and 2 bases from J; bases unmatched to any gene: 10. TCRdb ran MiXCR on the reads and lists one entry per CDR3 protein. The table has 25,000 or so distinct CDR3 sequences, less than 50% seen once; the top ten hold 4.8%. Sample: cultured T cells, either the whole culture or a sorted T cell fraction (not recorded which). V is TRBV5-1 and J is TRBJ2-5; 12 nucleotides match TRBD1. The source is a human donor in good health. The CDR3 loop reads CASSFGTGGAPVQETQYF. The DNA for the CDR3 is TGCGCCAGCAGCTTTGGGACAGGGGGCGCTCCCGTTCAAGAGACCCAGTACTTC.